Described below is a single T cell receptor beta chain sequence and its context. This sample is part of a study of blood T cell repertoires in COVID-19. Overall study context: Samples taken during acute and convalescent COVID-19 were collected in the United States, Italy and Spain. Sources were T cells, B-cell-depleted T cells, or PBMCs; the material itself was cDNA or gDNA.

The germline V gene has CDR1 SGHTA and CDR2 FQGNSA. The CDR3 is 12 amino acids. In the authors' methods: Amplification with reference gene primers provided the estimates of nucleated cell counts. Profiling relied on immunoSEQ multiplex PCR, and the TCRdb table lists in-frame clones only, not all of them. The V and J calls and clone size come from that table; D and trimming were worked out from the DNA. The repertoire holds about 270,000 clones, with more than 70% as singletons. The sequenced sample consisted of peripheral blood. This TCR was recovered from a woman between 45 and 65 years old with acute or convalescent COVID-19. This chain joins TRBV7-2 and TRBJ1-2; 9 positions match TRBD1. The CDR3 spells CATGQGFYGYTF. In nucleotides, the CDR3 is TGTGCGACCGGACAGGGGTTCTATGGCTACACCTTC.